This TCR beta chain was profiled in a study of T cells in localized non-small cell lung cancer. Of note for this clone: Its antigen is unknown.

CDR1 and CDR2 (germline): LGHNA, YNFKEQ. Unmatched junction bases numbered 10, after V lost 5 bases and J lost 1 base. The length of the CDR3 is 16 residues. Study-level findings and limits: Higher blood T cell density tracked longer overall survival. Maximal T cell clonality occurred in uninvolved adjacent lung, with tumor ranking below it.

Here immunoSEQ multiplex PCR was the method, and the copy in TCRdb shows in-frame clones only, minus some. The sample has 75,000 to 80,000 clones, around 80% seen once. The sequenced sample was peripheral blood, obtained before any cancer treatment. The rearrangement links TRBV4-2 to TRBJ2-5; TRBD1 matches 7 bases. The origin of this receptor is a female donor older than 55 with stage I lung adenocarcinoma. CDR3 DNA sequence: TGTGCCAGCAGCAACCCCGGGGCAGGGGGCCAAGAGACCCAGTACTTC. Translating gives CASSNPGAGGQETQYF.